The 28 T cell receptor beta chains in this list originate from one sample, sequenced in a study of T-cell memory formation after mild COVID-19. TCRdb called the 5' RACE reads again in MiXCR, with one record for every CDR3 protein. The data show 100,000 to 120,000 distinct CDR3 sequences, 15% to 20% seen once. Sequenced sample: PBMCs or a T cell subset sorted from them (not recorded which). The source is a man younger than 35 who had mild COVID-19 (a few samples of this study predate the infection). Cell type and time point are not known.

V gene TRBV12-3 or TRBV12-4 combines with J gene TRBJ1-5, with 10 bases fitting TRBD1. The CDR3 runs 16 residues. Unmatched junction bases numbered 10, after V lost 6 bases and J lost 5 bases. The CDR3 DNA sequence: TGTGCCAGCAGGGCGGGACAGGGGTCGGTTTATCAGCCCCAGCATTTT. It encodes CASRAGQGSVYQPQHF.

There are a few counts of this clonotype. This sequence joins TRBV28 and TRBJ2-1; 10 bases are a match to TRBD1. The CDR3 has 15 amino acids. Germline CDR1 and CDR2: MDHEN and SYDVKM. The V and J ends lost 6 bases and 4 bases, in that order; junction bases with no gene match: 6. The CDR3 region has the DNA TGTGCCAGCAGGAACACGGGACAGGGGTACAATGAGCAGTTCTTC. It codes for CASRNTGQGYNEQFF. Full variable domain (missing parts from reference TRBV28 and TRBJ2-1): DVKVTQSSRYLVKRTGEKVFLECVQDMDHENMFWYRQDPGLGLRLIYFSYDVKMKEKGDIPEGYSVSREKKERFSLILESASTNQTSMYLCASRNTGQGYNEQFFGPGTRLTVL.

The chain links TRBV7-2 to TRBJ2-1; D is uncertain. The CDR3 extends over 10 amino acids. Trimming took 8 bases from V and 7 from J, leaving 6 bases between them. CDR1 is SGHTA, CDR2 FQGNSA, per germline. The CDR3 DNA reads TGTGCCAGCGGTTTGAATGAGCAGTTCTTC. Residues: CASGLNEQFF.

The V call is TRBV4-3, the J call TRBJ2-2; no definite D call. Trimming took off 0 bases at V and 2 bases at J, with 16 bases between the two ends. CDR3 size: 18 residues. The germline CDR1 and CDR2 sequences are LGHNA and YSLEER. The CDR3 sequence: CASSQEAQTQINTGELFF. CDR3 DNA sequence: TGCGCCAGCAGCCAAGAAGCCCAGACCCAAATAAACACCGGGGAGCTGTTTTTT.

A few counts support this clonotype. The gene calls are TRBV28 and TRBJ2-5; TRBD1 might be the D (5 bases). The germline CDR1 and CDR2 sequences are MDHEN and SYDVKM. The CDR3 length is 15 residues. Trimming stripped 3 bases from V and 0 bases from J, with 11 bases between. The CDR3 bases are TGTGCCAGCAGTTTGGGCGGACACTACCAAGAGACCCAGTACTTC. This translates into CASSLGGHYQETQYF.

This clonotype was counted only a few times. The genes are TRBV7-2 and TRBJ1-3; D is undetermined. Germline lookup yields CDR1 SGHTA and CDR2 FQGNSA. Trimming stripped 5 bases from V and 2 bases from J, with 7 bases between. The length of the CDR3 is 13 residues. This chain's CDR3 is CASSREAGNTIYF. DNA of the CDR3: TGTGCCAGCAGCCGGGAAGCTGGAAACACCATATATTTT.

This clonotype showed up just a few times. This chain connects TRBV20-1 to TRBJ2-5; maybe TRBD1 (7 bases). Germline V gene data show CDR1 as DFQATT and CDR2 as SNEGSKA (reference sequence). The CDR3 sequence is 14 residues long. Trimming took 5 bases from V and 4 from J, leaving 17 bases between them. The DNA of the CDR3 is TGCAGTGCTCCTATGACAGGGAGGCCAGAGACCCAGTACTTC. Translating gives CSAPMTGRPETQYF.

This chain joins TRBV5-6 and TRBJ2-3, with 9 bases matching TRBD2. Trimming removed 1 base from V and 6 bases from J; junction bases left unmatched: 6. The germline V gene has CDR1 SGHDT and CDR2 YYEEEE. The CDR3 has 15 residues. CDR3 sequence: CASSLLAGIVDTQYF. In nucleotides, the CDR3 is TGTGCCAGCAGCTTGCTAGCGGGGATTGTGGATACGCAGTATTTT.

This clonotype has more than one count but fewer than ten. This chain links TRBV30 with TRBJ1-1; D unresolved. V was pared by 3 bases and J by 1 base, with 9 bases between. From germline, CDR1 is GTSNPN and CDR2 SVGIG (reference sequence). The CDR3 covers 13 residues. CDR3 nucleotides: TGTGCCTGGAGAGCATCTGGGAACACTGAAGCTTTCTTT. Amino acids: CAWRASGNTEAFF.

This clonotype showed up just a few times. V gene TRBV6-5 combines with J gene TRBJ1-1; 7 bases are shared with TRBD1. The CDR3 is 15 residues long. The germline V gene encodes CDR1 MNHEY and CDR2 SVGAGI. V was clipped by 6 bases and J by 5 bases; unmatched bases: 12. In DNA form, the CDR3 reads TGTGCCAGCAGAGCCTTGAGACAGGGAATGACTGAAGCTTTCTTT. Translation: CASRALRQGMTEAFF.

This chain uses TRBV9 with TRBJ1-1, with TRBD1 matching 8 bases. Germline assignment: CDR1 SGDLS and CDR2 YYNGEE. The CDR3 contains 13 residues. V lost 3 bases, J lost 5 bases, and 3 bases stayed unmatched. The DNA of the CDR3 is TGTGCCAGCAGCGCAACAGGGGGGACTGAAGCTTTCTTT. It encodes CASSATGGTEAFF.

This clonotype was counted only a few times. The rearrangement uses TRBV5-6 and TRBJ2-4, with a weak D call TRBD2 (5 bases). Germline V gene data show CDR1 as SGHDT and CDR2 as YYEEEE. CDR3 size: 14 residues. Trimming shortened V by 6 bases and J by 6 bases, and 16 bases separated the two germline ends. The CDR3 nucleotides are TGTGCCAGCACCCCCCGCGTACGGGGAAACATTCAGTACTTC. Protein: CASTPRVRGNIQYF.

This clonotype has just a few counts. The V call is TRBV12-3 or TRBV12-4, the J call TRBJ1-4, with TRBD1 matching 8 bases. This CDR3 is 14 amino acids long. V lost 6 bases and J lost 2; bases outside the gene matches: 2. The CDR3 protein is CASRTGGTNEKLFF. Here the CDR3 DNA reads TGTGCCAGCAGAACAGGGGGTACTAATGAAAAACTGTTTTTT.

This clonotype was seen repeatedly, ten times or more. The gene calls are TRBV5-1 and TRBJ2-3; 8 bases match TRBD2. CDR3 length: 15 residues. The V gene end was trimmed by 1 base and the J gene end by 2 bases; junction bases not matched to a gene: 3. CDR1 SGHRS and CDR2 YFSETQ come from the germline V gene. CDR3 sequence (DNA): TGCGCCAGCAGCTTGAACGGGGGGGACACAGATACGCAGTATTTT. Protein sequence: CASSLNGGDTDTQYF. Full variable domain (remainder filled in from reference TRBV5-1 and TRBJ2-3): KAGVTQTPRYLIKTRGQQVTLSCSPISGHRSVSWYQQTPGQGLQFLFEYFSETQRNKGNFPGRFSGRQFSNSRSEMNVSTLELGDSALYLCASSLNGGDTDTQYFGPGTRLTVL.

The gene calls are TRBV6-5 and TRBJ2-7; D is undetermined. The V end lost 5 bases, the J end lost 3 bases, and 11 bases lay between the germline ends. Germline V gene data show CDR1 as MNHEY and CDR2 as SVGAGI. The CDR3 is 13 residues long. CDR3 DNA sequence: TGTGCCAGCAGTAGGTCTGGCAGCTACGAGCAGTACTTC. It is translated as CASSRSGSYEQYF.

The chain couples TRBV19 to TRBJ1-5, with a tentative D call TRBD1 (6 bases). CDR1 is LNHDA and CDR2 is SQIVND in the germline V gene (reference sequence). Trimming shortened V by 5 bases and J by 3 bases, and 14 bases separated the two germline ends. CDR3 length: 15 residues. The CDR3: CASSPRQAYNQPQHF. CDR3 nucleotides: TGTGCCAGTAGTCCTAGACAGGCCTACAATCAGCCCCAGCATTTT.

The chain joins TRBV7-2 to TRBJ2-3; no reliable D call. Germline assignment: CDR1 SGHTA and CDR2 FQGNSA. V gave up 1 base and J gave up 1 base, with 9 bases separating them. The CDR3 sequence is 15 residues long. The CDR3 here is CASSLGRWGTDTQYF. As DNA, the CDR3 is TGTGCCAGCAGCTTAGGGAGATGGGGCACAGATACGCAGTATTTT.

The gene calls are TRBV5-1 and TRBJ1-1; weak D call: TRBD1 (5 bases). Trimming pared 3 bases from V and 3 bases from J, leaving 12 bases between. The germline V gene encodes CDR1 SGHRS and CDR2 YFSETQ. The CDR3 has 14 residues. The CDR3 protein is CASSSAGGDTEAFF. In nucleotides, the CDR3 is TGCGCCAGCAGCTCCGCGGGGGGAGACACTGAAGCTTTCTTT.

This clonotype was counted only a few times. The chain carries TRBV20-1 and TRBJ2-2; D remains unclear. This CDR3 has 15 residues. Trimming left V 0 bases short and J 4 bases short, with 12 bases between. Germline V lookup: CDR1 DFQATT, CDR2 SNEGSKA (reference sequence). The CDR3 is CSARDKGYFTGELFF. The CDR3 DNA follows: TGCAGTGCTAGAGATAAGGGCTACTTCACCGGGGAGCTGTTTTTT.

There are a few counts of this clonotype. V usage is TRBV4-3 and J usage is TRBJ1-1; D remains ambiguous. The CDR3 sequence is 15 residues long. Looked up from germline, CDR1 is LGHNA and CDR2 is YSLEER. The V gene lost 4 bases and the J gene lost 0 bases, with 12 bases spanning the gap. The CDR3 loop reads CASSPPGRVNTEAFF. As DNA, the CDR3 is TGCGCCAGCAGCCCACCCGGCAGAGTGAACACTGAAGCTTTCTTT.

The sample holds a few counts of this clonotype. V usage is TRBV12-3 or TRBV12-4 and J usage is TRBJ1-1; D might be TRBD1 (5 bases). There are 13 residues in the CDR3. V was pared by 7 bases and J by 12 bases, with 21 bases between. The CDR3 is CASNLLGGQGSFF. The CDR3 nucleotides are TGTGCCAGCAACCTTCTGGGGGGTCAGGGATCTTTCTTT.

This clonotype was recorded a few times. This sequence joins TRBV7-2 and TRBJ2-2, with a possible D match to TRBD1 (5 bases). The CDR3 totals 14 residues. V lost 8 bases and J lost 6, with 16 bases in between. The germline V gene encodes CDR1 SGHTA and CDR2 FQGNSA. The CDR3: CASGVGWGAGELFF. The DNA for the CDR3 is TGTGCCAGCGGCGTGGGGTGGGGCGCCGGGGAGCTGTTTTTT. The variable domain in full, completed from reference TRBV7-2 and TRBJ2-2, reads GAGVSQSPSNKVTEKGKDVELRCDPISGHTALYWYRQSLGQGLEFLIYFQGNSAPDKSGLPSDRFSAERTGGSVSTLTIQRTQQEDSAVYLCASGVGWGAGELFFGEGSRLTVL.

This clonotype was counted a few times. The CDR3 region is CASSAGGLAGSGELFF. The CDR3 DNA sequence: TGTGCCAGCAGCGCCGGTGGGCTAGCGGGCTCCGGGGAGCTGTTTTTT. The chain has TRBV9 and TRBJ2-2; TRBD2 matches at 8 bases. There are 16 residues in the CDR3. Germline lookup yields CDR1 SGDLS and CDR2 YYNGEE. V was clipped by 3 bases and J by 6 bases; unmatched bases: 10.

This clonotype occurred a few times. The chain recombines TRBV11-3 with TRBJ2-3, with D possibly TRBD2 on 5 matching bases. This CDR3 spans 13 amino acids. Trimming removed 4 bases from V and 5 bases from J, with 10 bases in between. Germline V gene sequence: CDR1 SGHNT, CDR2 YENEEA. CDR3: CASSSLRGDTQYF. The CDR3 DNA follows: TGTGCCAGCAGCTCCCTTCGGGGAGATACGCAGTATTTT.

The CDR3 coding sequence is TGTGCCAGCAGCTTGGGTGGAGCGGGGGCATACAATGAGCAGTTCTTC. It codes for CASSLGGAGAYNEQFF. This chain uses TRBV5-6 with TRBJ2-1; 8 nucleotides align to TRBD2. V lost 0 bases and J lost 4; bases outside the gene matches: 6. Germline values: CDR1 SGHDT, CDR2 YYEEEE. This CDR3 has 16 residues.

The chain links TRBV6-5 to TRBJ2-3; D is tentatively TRBD1 or TRBD2 (5 bases each). Germline-derived CDR1 and CDR2 are MNHEY and SVGAGI. This CDR3 is 14 amino acids long. The V gene lost 7 bases and the J gene lost 0 bases, with 11 bases spanning the gap. CDR3 loop: CASKGRISTDTQYF. Written as DNA, the CDR3 is TGTGCCAGCAAGGGACGGATTAGCACAGATACGCAGTATTTT.

The V call is TRBV4-3, the J call TRBJ1-1; D is unclear. V was pared by 0 bases and J by 5 bases, with 7 bases between. Germline assignment: CDR1 LGHNA and CDR2 YSLEER. This CDR3 has 13 amino acids. The DNA for the CDR3 is TGCGCCAGCAGCCAAGATTGGGTGACTGAAGCTTTCTTT. This translates into CASSQDWVTEAFF.

In its sample, this clonotype was seen a few times. CDR3 DNA: TGTGCCAGCAGCGCCCGACAGGGGAACACTGAAGCTTTCTTT. It specifies CASSARQGNTEAFF. The chain uses TRBV7-8 and TRBJ1-1; 7 nucleotides match TRBD1. CDR3 length: 14 residues. Germline trimming cut 5 bases from V and 1 base from J; bases unmatched to any gene: 4. Looked up from germline, CDR1 is SGHVS and CDR2 is FQNEAQ.